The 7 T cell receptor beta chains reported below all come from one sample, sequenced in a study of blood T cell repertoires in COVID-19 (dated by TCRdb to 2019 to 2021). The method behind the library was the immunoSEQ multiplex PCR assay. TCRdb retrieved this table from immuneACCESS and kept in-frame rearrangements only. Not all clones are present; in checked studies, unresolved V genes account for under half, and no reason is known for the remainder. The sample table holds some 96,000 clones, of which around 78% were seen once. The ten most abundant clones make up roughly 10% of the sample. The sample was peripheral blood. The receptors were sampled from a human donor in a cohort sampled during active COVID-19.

For the CDR3, the DNA is TGTGCCTGGATCCAAAGACTAGCGGGGACCGGGGAGCTGTTTTTT. Translated, it gives CAWIQRLAGTGELFF. The chain links TRBV30 to TRBJ2-2; the match to TRBD2 covers 11 bases. J lost 5 bases, V lost 4 bases, and 6 bases had no gene match. CDR1 and CDR2 (germline): GTSNPN, SVGIG (reference sequence). The CDR3 has 15 amino acids. Filled out from reference TRBV30 and TRBJ2-2, the complete variable domain reads SQTIHQWPATLVQPVGSPLSLECTVEGTSNPNLYWYRQAAGRGLQLLFYSVGIGQISSEVPQNLSASRPQDRQFILSSKKLLLSDSGFYLCAWIQRLAGTGELFFGEGSRLTVL.

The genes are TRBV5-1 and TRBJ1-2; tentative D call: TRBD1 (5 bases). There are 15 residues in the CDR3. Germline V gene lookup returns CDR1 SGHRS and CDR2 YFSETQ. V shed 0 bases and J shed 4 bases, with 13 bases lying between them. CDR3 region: CASSLDGGLSYGYTF. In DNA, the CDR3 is TGCGCCAGCAGCTTGGACGGGGGACTGTCCTATGGCTACACCTTC. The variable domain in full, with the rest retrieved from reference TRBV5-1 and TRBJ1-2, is KAGVTQTPRYLIKTRGQQVTLSCSPISGHRSVSWYQQTPGQGLQFLFEYFSETQRNKGNFPGRFSGRQFSNSRSEMNVSTLELGDSALYLCASSLDGGLSYGYTFGSGTRLTVV.

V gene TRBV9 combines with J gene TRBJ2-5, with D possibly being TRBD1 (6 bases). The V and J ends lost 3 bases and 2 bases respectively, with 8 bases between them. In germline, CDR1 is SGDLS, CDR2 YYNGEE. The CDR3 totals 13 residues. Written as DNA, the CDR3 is TGTGCCAGCAGCGGGACAGTACAAGAGACCCAGTACTTC. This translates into CASSGTVQETQYF.

The CDR3 sequence: CASSLGQQYEQYF. The CDR3 nucleotides read TGTGCCAGCAGCTTGGGACAGCAATACGAGCAGTACTTC. The J gene is TRBJ2-7, the V gene TRBV5-8, with D maybe TRBD1 (5 bases). The CDR3 has 13 amino acids. Germline CDR1 SGHTS, CDR2 YDEGEE. Trimming left V 0 bases short and J 4 bases short, with 8 bases between.

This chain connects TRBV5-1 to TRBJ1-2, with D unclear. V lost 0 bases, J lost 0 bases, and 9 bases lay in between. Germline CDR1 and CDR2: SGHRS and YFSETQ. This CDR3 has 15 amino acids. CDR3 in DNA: TGCGCCAGCAGCTTGGCTGCAGTCTCTAACTATGGCTACACCTTC. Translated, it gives CASSLAAVSNYGYTF. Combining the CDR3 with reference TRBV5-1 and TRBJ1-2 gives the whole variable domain KAGVTQTPRYLIKTRGQQVTLSCSPISGHRSVSWYQQTPGQGLQFLFEYFSETQRNKGNFPGRFSGRQFSNSRSEMNVSTLELGDSALYLCASSLAAVSNYGYTFGSGTRLTVV.

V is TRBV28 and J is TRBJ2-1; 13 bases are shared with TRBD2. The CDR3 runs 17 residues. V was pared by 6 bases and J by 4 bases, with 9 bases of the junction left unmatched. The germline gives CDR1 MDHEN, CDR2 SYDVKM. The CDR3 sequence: CASRPRTSGSEYNEQFF. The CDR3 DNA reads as TGTGCCAGCAGGCCCCGGACTAGCGGGAGTGAGTACAATGAGCAGTTCTTC.

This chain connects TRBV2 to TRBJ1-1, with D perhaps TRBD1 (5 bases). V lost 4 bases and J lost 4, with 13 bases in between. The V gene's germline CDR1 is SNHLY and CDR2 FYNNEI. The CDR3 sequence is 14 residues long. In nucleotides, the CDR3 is TGTGCCAGCAGTGGAAGGGTGCAGGGCACTGAAGCTTTCTTT. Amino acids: CASSGRVQGTEAFF.